The clone carrying this T cell receptor (beta chain) was seen a single time. Its specificity is not known. Per germline, CDR1 SGHRS and CDR2 YFSETQ. This CDR3 is 15 amino acids long. Trimming took off 4 bases at V and 1 base at J, with 12 bases between the two ends. As for time point: newly diagnosed, previously untreated cHL patient sample. What served as comparison were PBMCs in newly diagnosed, untreated classical Hodgkin lymphoma. The sample originates from a study of PD-1 blockade in classical Hodgkin lymphoma. General study points: Repertoire difference causes, possibly disease activity or prior therapy, remain undefined. According to reports, newly diagnosed patients had lower baseline TCR diversity than healthy donors, and relapsed/refractory patients had lower baseline TCR diversity still.

Some clones are missing from TCRdb's copy, which holds only in-frame ones; the method was immunoSEQ multiplex PCR. The top ten clones hold roughly 5.1% of a sample with 20,000 to 25,000 clones, approximately 94% of them seen once. This chain uses TRBV5-1 with TRBJ2-1; the D gene is possibly TRBD2 (6 bases). Specimen: peripheral blood mononuclear cells (PBMCs). The TCR comes from a human donor with classical Hodgkin lymphoma. CDR3 residues: CASSPQGGSYNEQFF. The CDR3 coding sequence is TGCGCCAGCAGCCCACAAGGAGGGTCCTACAATGAGCAGTTCTTC.